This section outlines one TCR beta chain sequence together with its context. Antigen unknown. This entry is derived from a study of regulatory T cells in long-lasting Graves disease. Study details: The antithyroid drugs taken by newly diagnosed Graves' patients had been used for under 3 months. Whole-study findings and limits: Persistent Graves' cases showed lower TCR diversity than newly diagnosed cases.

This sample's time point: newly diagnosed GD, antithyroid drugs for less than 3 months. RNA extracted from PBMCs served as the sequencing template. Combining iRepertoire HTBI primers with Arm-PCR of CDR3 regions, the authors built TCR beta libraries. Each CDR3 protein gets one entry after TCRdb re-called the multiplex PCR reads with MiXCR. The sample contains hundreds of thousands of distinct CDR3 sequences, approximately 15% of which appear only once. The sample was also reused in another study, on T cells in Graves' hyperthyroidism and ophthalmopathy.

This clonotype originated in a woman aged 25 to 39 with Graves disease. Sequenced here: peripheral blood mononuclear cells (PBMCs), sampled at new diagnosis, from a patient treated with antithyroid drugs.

The CDR3 here is CASSLAFPGGGNEQFF. CDR3 DNA sequence: TGTGCCAGCAGCTTAGCGTTTCCCGGAGGGGGCAATGAGCAGTTCTTC. V and J are TRBV7-9 and TRBJ2-1; either TRBD1 or TRBD2 may supply D (6 bases each). The V gene lost 0 bases and the J gene lost 6 bases, with 15 bases spanning the gap. The CDR3 extends over 16 amino acids. Per the germline V gene, CDR1 is SEHNR and CDR2 is FQNEAQ (reference sequence).